The 31 T cell receptor beta chains listed next were all sequenced from one sample in a study of CD8 T cells in ankylosing spondylitis. TCRdb itself ran the 5' RACE reads through MiXCR, one entry per CDR3 protein. The sample has about 27,000 distinct CDR3 sequences; 7.9% are singletons. The sequenced sample was blood. The receptors shown here come from a male donor with ankylosing spondylitis or in good health (not recorded which).

The CDR3 sequence is CASSPGDRTPFTGANVLTF. Written as DNA, the CDR3 is TGTGCCAGCAGCCCCGGGGACAGGACGCCTTTTACTGGGGCCAACGTCCTGACTTTC. This chain uses TRBV4-2 with TRBJ2-6; TRBD1 agrees at 8 bases. CDR1 and CDR2 (germline): LGHNA, YNFKEQ. The ends lost 4 bases at V and 2 bases at J; junction bases unmatched: 13. This CDR3 is built from 19 residues.

The sample holds many counts of this clonotype. The chain is built from TRBV7-2 and TRBJ2-2, with D perhaps TRBD2 (6 bases). The length of the CDR3 is 17 residues. Trimming shortened V by 2 bases and J by 4 bases, and 17 bases separated the two germline ends. Germline loops: CDR1 SGHTA, CDR2 FQGNSA. The CDR3 protein is CASSLNSARGGTGELFF. The DNA of the CDR3 is TGTGCCAGCAGCTTAAACAGTGCGCGGGGCGGCACCGGGGAGCTGTTTTTT.

The chain employs TRBV7-9 and TRBJ2-5, with a weak D call TRBD2 (5 bases). Germline values: CDR1 SEHNR, CDR2 FQNEAQ (reference sequence). This CDR3 has 10 residues. The CDR3 spells CAEVAGTQYF. In DNA form, the CDR3 reads TGTGCTGAGGTCGCGGGGACCCAGTACTTC.

In this sample, this clonotype turned up a few times. The V gene is TRBV30, the J gene TRBJ1-1, with D maybe TRBD1 (5 bases). The CDR3 covers 11 residues. CDR1 is GTSNPN and CDR2 is SVGIG in the germline V gene (reference sequence). V lost 2 bases and J lost 4, with 5 bases in between. CDR3 sequence (DNA): TGTGCCTGGAGTAGGGGCACTGAAGCTTTCTTT. Its protein product is CAWSRGTEAFF.

The chain links TRBV4-3 to TRBJ2-2, with TRBD2 matching 16 bases. The germline gives CDR1 LGHNA, CDR2 YSLEER. J lost 5 bases, V lost 3 bases, and 9 bases had no gene match. This CDR3 region has 19 residues. CDR3 sequence: CASSHPRGLAGGETGELFF. CDR3 in DNA: TGCGCCAGCAGCCACCCCCGGGGACTAGCGGGAGGGGAAACCGGGGAGCTGTTTTTT.

The chain has TRBV6-1 and TRBJ2-1; TRBD2 matches 13 bases. Germline values: CDR1 MNHNS, CDR2 SASEGT. The CDR3 totals 16 residues. With 6 bases clipped from V and 4 bases from J, the junction kept 6 bases outside the gene matches. The CDR3 sequence: CASRWTSGGPYNEQFF. CDR3 in DNA: TGTGCCAGCAGGTGGACTAGCGGGGGACCTTACAATGAGCAGTTCTTC.

This clonotype was seen ten or more times. V gene TRBV20-1 combines with J gene TRBJ2-7; D may match TRBD1 or TRBD2 (5 bases each). This CDR3 region has 16 residues. Germline V CDR1 and CDR2: DFQATT, SNEGSKA (reference sequence). V was pared by 5 bases and J by 6 bases, with 26 bases between. The chain's CDR3 is CSAAPLGGPGTGEQYF. The DNA for the CDR3 is TGCAGTGCTGCCCCATTGGGCGGGCCGGGGACCGGCGAGCAGTACTTC.

This clonotype was counted only a few times. The chain combines TRBV10-3 with TRBJ2-1; D gene unclear. Germline CDR1 is ENHRY and CDR2 is SYGVKD. The CDR3 covers 16 residues. The germline V and J ends were trimmed by 3 bases and 4 bases, with 16 bases remaining between them. As DNA, the CDR3 is TGTGCCATCAGTGATGTACCAAACGGAGTTTACAATGAGCAGTTCTTC. It translates to CAISDVPNGVYNEQFF.

This clonotype has at least ten counts. The chain carries TRBV3-1 and TRBJ2-5; no clear D. Looked up from germline, CDR1 is LGHDT and CDR2 is YNNKEL (reference sequence). The CDR3 runs to 12 residues. Trimming left V 5 bases short and J 6 bases short, with 10 bases between. The CDR3, as DNA: TGTGCCAGCAGCTCCGCTCGACAGACCCAGTACTTC. Translated, it gives CASSSARQTQYF.

This clonotype was seen many times. The chain links TRBV5-1 to TRBJ2-5; 7 bases agree with TRBD2. V lost 4 bases and J lost 4; bases outside the gene matches: 7. The CDR3 runs 14 residues. The germline V gene has CDR1 SGHRS and CDR2 YFSETQ. The CDR3 loop is CASSPTWGGETQYF. The CDR3 DNA reads as TGCGCCAGCAGCCCAACCTGGGGGGGAGAGACCCAGTACTTC.

The chain employs TRBV2 and TRBJ1-5; D might be TRBD1 (6 bases). The V end lost 4 bases, the J end lost 15 bases, and 16 bases lay between the germline ends. Germline CDR1 is SNHLY and CDR2 is FYNNEI. The CDR3 totals 12 residues. Here the CDR3 reads CASSAGARGRHF. CDR3 DNA sequence: TGTGCCAGCAGTGCCGGGGCCAGGGGAAGGCATTTT.

In its sample, this clonotype was seen a few times. This rearrangement joins TRBV9 to TRBJ2-1; the match to TRBD1 covers 8 bases. After removal of 1 base from V and 6 bases from J, the junction contained 6 bases not matched to a gene. This CDR3 has 15 amino acids. Per germline, CDR1 SGDLS and CDR2 YYNGEE. The CDR3 here is CASSVSQGASNEQFF. The CDR3 DNA follows: TGTGCCAGCAGCGTAAGCCAGGGGGCTTCCAATGAGCAGTTCTTC. Using reference TRBV9 and TRBJ2-1 for the parts outside the CDR3, the full variable domain is DSGVTQTPKHLITATGQRVTLRCSPRSGDLSVYWYQQSLDQGLQFLIQYYNGEERAKGNILERFSAQQFPDLHSELNLSSLELGDSALYFCASSVSQGASNEQFFGPGTRLTVL.

This chain links TRBV7-2 with TRBJ2-2, with no clear D. The V end was cut by 4 bases, the J end by 2 bases, with 11 bases between. The germline gives CDR1 SGHTA, CDR2 FQGNSA. The CDR3 spans 15 residues. CDR3 in DNA: TGTGCCAGCAGCTATGGCGAGGCCAACACCGGGGAGCTGTTTTTT. Protein product: CASSYGEANTGELFF.

The rearrangement joins TRBV25-1 to TRBJ2-1; D possibly corresponds to TRBD1 (5 bases). CDR1 and CDR2 (germline): MGHDK, SYGVNS. The CDR3 is 15 residues long. The V gene lost 5 bases and the J gene lost 0 bases, with 11 bases spanning the gap. CDR3 region: CASSSRVSSYNEQFF. CDR3 nucleotide sequence: TGTGCCAGCAGTTCCAGGGTCAGCTCCTACAATGAGCAGTTCTTC.

This clonotype was found a few times. V usage is TRBV6-2 or TRBV6-3 and J usage is TRBJ2-1; D is tentatively TRBD1 or TRBD2 (5 bases each). V was trimmed by 5 bases and J by 9 bases, leaving 17 bases between them. Germline loops: CDR1 MNHEY, CDR2 SVGEGT. The length of the CDR3 is 14 residues. The CDR3 sequence is CASSTGPGRGEQFF. Here the CDR3 DNA reads TGTGCCAGCAGTACCGGACCGGGACGAGGTGAGCAGTTCTTC.

The chain links TRBV12-3 or TRBV12-4 to TRBJ2-7, with a tentative D call TRBD1 (6 bases). V lost 4 bases to trimming and J lost 2 bases, with 9 bases between them. This CDR3 comprises 13 residues. The DNA for the CDR3 is TGTGCCAGCAGTTCAGGGGCTACCTACGAGCAGTACTTC. Residues: CASSSGATYEQYF.

This chain joins TRBV6-1 and TRBJ1-6, with 7 nucleotides matching TRBD1. The CDR3 totals 14 residues. V lost 5 bases to trimming and J lost 9 bases; unmatched junction nucleotides: 7. Germline CDR1 is MNHNS and CDR2 is SASEGT. The CDR3, as DNA: TGTGCCAGCAGTACTCGACAGGGAGGTTCACCCCTCCACTTT. Translating gives CASSTRQGGSPLHF.

Ten or more counts support this clonotype. The V and J genes are TRBV20-1 and TRBJ2-2, with D possibly matching TRBD2 (6 bases). Germline CDR1 reads DFQATT; CDR2 reads SNEGSKA (reference sequence). Trimming stripped 6 bases from V and 7 bases from J, with 15 bases between. The CDR3 spans 13 residues. CDR3 amino acids: CSAGPRGVGELFF. DNA of the CDR3: TGCAGTGCGGGCCCGCGGGGAGTCGGGGAGCTGTTTTTT.

The chain has TRBV3-1 and TRBJ1-4, with D perhaps matching TRBD1 (6 bases). Germline CDR1 reads LGHDT; CDR2 reads YNNKEL (reference sequence). V was pared by 4 bases and J by 5 bases, with 11 bases between. The length of the CDR3 is 14 residues. CDR3 protein: CASSRRGQNEKLFF. The DNA of the CDR3 is TGTGCCAGCAGCCGACGCGGACAGAATGAAAAACTGTTTTTT.

A few counts support this clonotype. The V and J genes are TRBV24-1 and TRBJ2-1; the D is unclear. The germline gives CDR1 KGHDR, CDR2 SFDVKD. This CDR3 region has 12 residues. V was trimmed by 7 bases and J by 7 bases, leaving 10 bases between them. The CDR3 here is CATRDAWNEQFF. The CDR3 nucleotides read TGTGCCACCAGAGACGCGTGGAATGAGCAGTTCTTC.

There are a few counts of this clonotype. The chain links TRBV28 to TRBJ2-5, with 7 bases aligning to TRBD1. The J segment lost 5 bases and the V segment lost 5 bases, leaving 8 bases of the junction unmatched. This CDR3 is built from 14 residues. CDR1 is MDHEN and CDR2 is SYDVKM in the germline V gene. The CDR3 sequence is CASSMDRMRETQYF. The CDR3 coding sequence is TGTGCCAGCAGTATGGACAGGATGAGGGAGACCCAGTACTTC.

This clonotype was recorded a few times. The rearrangement uses TRBV7-2 and TRBJ1-5, with D unresolved. The germline V gene encodes CDR1 SGHTA and CDR2 FQGNSA. Between the trimmed V and J ends, which lost 6 bases and 9 bases, there was a span of 12 bases. This CDR3 is 12 amino acids long. Here the CDR3 DNA reads TGTGCCAGCAGTTTTCAGGAGGGGCCCCAGCATTTT. It codes for CASSFQEGPQHF.

This sequence joins TRBV5-1 and TRBJ2-1; D unclear. V dropped 2 bases and J dropped 0 bases, with 9 bases sitting between them. CDR1 and CDR2 (germline): SGHRS, YFSETQ. The CDR3 covers 15 residues. The CDR3 here is CASSLARNSYNEQFF. The DNA for the CDR3 is TGCGCCAGCAGCTTAGCGAGAAACTCCTACAATGAGCAGTTCTTC.

This clonotype was counted between two and nine times. V gene TRBV11-1 combines with J gene TRBJ2-2, with D unclear. The CDR3 is 16 residues long. Trimming took off 1 base at V and 4 bases at J, with 13 bases between the two ends. Germline V gene sequence: CDR1 SGHAT, CDR2 FQDESV (reference sequence). This CDR3 is CASSLVGTPSTGELFF. The CDR3 DNA reads TGTGCCAGCAGCTTAGTAGGAACACCGTCCACCGGGGAGCTGTTTTTT.

V and J are TRBV18 and TRBJ1-4; no definite D call. V lost 3 bases to trimming and J lost 5 bases, with 10 bases between them. The CDR3 runs to 14 residues. Germline V lookup: CDR1 KGHSH, CDR2 LQKENI. The CDR3 nucleotides read TGTGCCAGCTCACCGGGCCAAGGGAATGAAAAACTGTTTTTT. It codes for CASSPGQGNEKLFF.

The chain links TRBV7-3 to TRBJ2-5, with 10 bases identical to TRBD2. The CDR3 has 15 amino acids. Germline lookup yields CDR1 SGHTA and CDR2 FQGTGA. Unmatched junction bases numbered 3, after V lost 0 bases and J lost 5 bases. CDR3 residues: CASSLTGTSVETQYF. The CDR3 DNA reads as TGTGCCAGCAGCTTAACCGGGACTAGCGTGGAGACCCAGTACTTC.

The chain employs TRBV6-2 or TRBV6-3 and TRBJ2-7; TRBD1 agrees at 8 bases. The CDR3 contains 15 residues. The V gene end was trimmed by 6 bases and the J gene end by 0 bases; junction bases not matched to a gene: 7. CDR1 and CDR2 (germline): MNHEY, SVGEGT. The DNA for the CDR3 is TGTGCCAGCAGACAAACCGGGACAGGCTCCTACGAGCAGTACGTC. It is translated as CASRQTGTGSYEQYV.

This clonotype was counted only a few times. The V call is TRBV3-1, the J call TRBJ1-4; 7 bases are a match to TRBD1. The junction had 9 bases not matched to a gene; V was cut back by 3 bases and J by 5 bases. The CDR3 totals 16 residues. The germline CDR1 and CDR2 sequences are LGHDT and YNNKEL (reference sequence). This chain's CDR3 is CASSQQGGLLNEKLFF. The CDR3 nucleotides read TGTGCCAGCAGCCAGCAGGGGGGACTGTTGAATGAAAAACTGTTTTTT.

J is TRBJ1-4 and V is TRBV18; D is uncertain. The CDR3 runs to 16 residues. CDR1 and CDR2 from the germline V gene are KGHSH and LQKENI. The ends were cut back, 3 bases at V and 0 bases at J, with 11 bases in the middle. CDR3 sequence: CASSPTPHATNEKLFF. The CDR3 nucleotides read TGTGCCAGCTCACCGACACCCCATGCAACTAATGAAAAACTGTTTTTT.

This clonotype showed up just a few times. The rearrangement uses TRBV6-2 or TRBV6-3 and TRBJ1-5; D remains unclear. V shed 0 bases and J shed 6 bases, with 18 bases lying between them. Germline-derived CDR1 and CDR2 are MNHEY and SVGEGT. This CDR3 region has 17 residues. The CDR3 protein is CASSYSSTRMGFQPQHF. DNA of the CDR3: TGTGCCAGCAGTTACTCGAGTACCAGGATGGGTTTTCAGCCCCAGCATTTT.

The rearrangement links TRBV7-9 to TRBJ2-1; D is possibly TRBD1 (6 bases). The CDR3 contains 15 residues. Trimming stripped 8 bases from V and 0 bases from J, with 14 bases between. Germline CDR1 and CDR2: SEHNR and FQNEAQ (reference sequence). CDR3 nucleotides: TGTGCCAGCGATGGGGGCGGAAGCTCCTACAATGAGCAGTTCTTC. Its protein is CASDGGGSSYNEQFF. Complete variable domain (other parts from reference TRBV7-9 and TRBJ2-1): DTGVSQNPRHKITKRGQNVTFRCDPISEHNRLYWYRQTLGQGPEFLTYFQNEAQLEKSRLLSDRFSAERPKGSFSTLEIQRTEQGDSAMYLCASDGGGSSYNEQFFGPGTRLTVL.